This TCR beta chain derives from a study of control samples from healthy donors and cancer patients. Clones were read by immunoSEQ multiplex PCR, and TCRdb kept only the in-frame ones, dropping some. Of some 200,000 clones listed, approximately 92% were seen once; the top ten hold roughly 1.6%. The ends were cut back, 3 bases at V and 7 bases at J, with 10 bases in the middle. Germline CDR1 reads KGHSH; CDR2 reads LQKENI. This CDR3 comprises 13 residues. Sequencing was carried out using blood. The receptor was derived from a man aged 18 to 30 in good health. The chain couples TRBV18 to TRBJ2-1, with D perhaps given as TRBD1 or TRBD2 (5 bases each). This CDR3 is CASSPFEGNEQFF. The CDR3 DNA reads TGTGCCAGCTCACCCTTTGAGGGGAATGAGCAGTTCTTC.